A selection of T cell receptor beta chains follows, all from one sample in a study of blood T cell repertoires in COVID-19. Clones were read by immunoSEQ multiplex PCR, and TCRdb kept only the in-frame ones, dropping some. In the table there are more than 85,000 clones, around 87% of which are singletons. Sequenced sample: peripheral blood. Receptor source: a human donor in a cohort sampled during active COVID-19. Each CDR3 is given with its conserved first and last residue. D genes are given only for firm matches. The size of a clone is reported for some rows only, either as once, few or many, or as a class for expanded clones.

V gene	D gene	clone size	J gene	CDR3 DNA	CDR3 protein
TRBV6-5	-	-	TRBJ1-1	TGTGCCACCCTATTCGACCCACAGGCCACTGAAGCTTTCTTT	CATLFDPQATEAFF
TRBV7-9	-	once	TRBJ2-6	TGTGCCAGCAGCTTATCGGGTCGGCTGTCCTCTGGGGCCAACGTCCTGACTTTC	CASSLSGRLSSGANVLTF
TRBV28	-	-	TRBJ1-1	TGTGCCAGCAGTTATCAGGGGAGCACTGAAGCTTTCTTT	CASSYQGSTEAFF
TRBV10-3	-	-	TRBJ1-2	TGTGCCATCAGTGAGTCCGGGAGCTGGTCCATCTATGGCTACACCTTC	CAISESGSWSIYGYTF
TRBV2	-	once	TRBJ2-1	TGTGCCAGCGAAGCGAACCCCCCTTCAAGCTCCTACAATGAGCAGTTCTTC	CASEANPPSSSYNEQFF
TRBV16	-	-	TRBJ1-2	TGTGCCAGCAGCCAATCTTCGGGGAGGAGATATGGCTACACCTTC	CASSQSSGRRYGYTF
TRBV5-1	-	-	TRBJ1-5	TGCGCCAGCAGCTTCCCCCTCAATCAGCCCCAGCATTTT	CASSFPLNQPQHF
TRBV5-6	TRBD1	-	TRBJ1-2	TGTGCCAGCAGCATCCCCGGGACAGGGTATAGCTATGGCTACACCTTC	CASSIPGTGYSYGYTF
TRBV19	-	once	TRBJ1-2	TGTGCCAGTAGTTCCCTGGCAGGACAAGGAAGTGGCTATGGCTACACCTTC	CASSSLAGQGSGYGYTF
TRBV19	-	-	TRBJ1-1	TGTGCCAGTAGTACTATGAGGGGGACTGAAGCTTTCTTT	CASSTMRGTEAFF
TRBV5-1	-	-	TRBJ1-2	TGCGCCAGCAGCTCCGGAGGAGGGGCGCTTTATGGCTACACCTTC	CASSSGGGALYGYTF
TRBV7-2	TRBD1	-	TRBJ1-1	TGTGCCAGCAGCCAACGACAGGGACGCACTGAAGCTTTCTTT	CASSQRQGRTEAFF
TRBV4-1	TRBD1	once	TRBJ1-3	TGCGCCAGCAGCCTAAAATCCGGGACAGGACACTCTGGAAACACCATATATTTT	CASSLKSGTGHSGNTIYF
TRBV5-1	-	-	TRBJ2-6	TGCGCCAGCAGCTTGGCCGCTACACAGTCTGGGGCCAACGTCCTGACTTTC	CASSLAATQSGANVLTF
TRBV7-9	TRBD1	once	TRBJ1-5	TGTGCCAGCAGTCCGGGACAGCCACAGCCCCAGCATTTT	CASSPGQPQPQHF
TRBV5-1	-	-	TRBJ2-3	TGCGCCAGCAGCCCCCCCCTCACAGATACGCAGTATTTT	CASSPPLTDTQYF
TRBV5-1	TRBD2	-	TRBJ2-2	TGCGCCAGCAGCTTGCGCCTAGCGGGCCAAACCGGGGAGCTGTTTTTT	CASSLRLAGQTGELFF
TRBV10-1	TRBD2	once	TRBJ2-4	TGCGCCAGCAGCCAGCCTAGCGGGGGGAAAAACATTCAGTACTTC	CASSQPSGGKNIQYF
TRBV5-1	TRBD1	-	TRBJ2-1	TGCGCCAGCACGACAGGGGGAGACTACAATGAGCAGTTCTTC	CASTTGGDYNEQFF
TRBV12-3/TRBV12-4	-	-	TRBJ1-1	TGTGCCAGCAGGCGAGGGGGAGACACTGAAGCTTTCTTT	CASRRGGDTEAFF
TRBV7-6	-	-	TRBJ2-7	TGTGCCAGCAGCTTAGGAGGGCCATCGGGCGAGCAGTACTTC	CASSLGGPSGEQYF
TRBV4-2	TRBD1	-	TRBJ1-5	TGTGCCAGCAGCCAAGGAAGGACAGGGAATCAGCCCCAGCATTTT	CASSQGRTGNQPQHF
TRBV14	-	-	TRBJ2-1	TGTGCCAGCAGCCAAAATTATTTCTCCTACAATGAGCAGTTCTTC	CASSQNYFSYNEQFF
TRBV7-2	-	-	TRBJ1-2	TGTGCCAGCAGCTTAGAGACAGGCTTCTATGGCTACACCTTC	CASSLETGFYGYTF
TRBV9	-	once	TRBJ2-1	TGTGCCAGCCACCGGCAGGCCCCTAATGAGCAGTTCTTC	CASHRQAPNEQFF
TRBV19	TRBD1	few	TRBJ2-1	TGTGCCAGTAGAGGACAGGGTAAAGGGAGTGAGCAGTTCTTC	CASRGQGKGSEQFF
TRBV30	TRBD2	once	TRBJ2-1	TGTGCCTGGTCGGGACTAGTGGGCCTCAATGAGCAGTTCTTC	CAWSGLVGLNEQFF
TRBV27	-	-	TRBJ2-2	TGTGCCAGCCTAGCTGGGGTGAACACCGGGGAGCTGTTTTTT	CASLAGVNTGELFF
TRBV27	TRBD1	-	TRBJ1-2	TGTGCCAGCAGATCCTCCGGGACAGGAGGCCGGAGTAAACCGGGCTACACCTTC	CASRSSGTGGRSKPGYTF
TRBV3-1/TRBV3-2	-	-	TRBJ2-1	TGTGCCAGCAGCCAAGGGTCCGGTCTCAATGAGCAGTTCTTC	CASSQGSGLNEQFF
TRBV5-1	TRBD1	-	TRBJ2-6	TGCGCCAGCAGCCTACAGGGGTCCTCTGGGGCCAACGTCCTGACTTTC	CASSLQGSSGANVLTF
TRBV4-2	-	few	TRBJ1-2	TGTGCCAGCAGCCAGGACAATACTAAGATCTCCAGGTATGGCTACACCTTC	CASSQDNTKISRYGYTF
TRBV2	TRBD2	-	TRBJ2-1	TGTGCCAGCACCAAGGTGCTAGCGGGGAATGAGCAGTTCTTC	CASTKVLAGNEQFF
TRBV5-4	-	-	TRBJ2-6	TGTGCCAGCAGCGCCAGACAGACTGGGGCCAACGTCCTGACTTTC	CASSARQTGANVLTF
TRBV4-1	-	-	TRBJ2-5	TGCGCCAGCAGCCAAGTAGGAGCGCGCCAAGAGACCCAGTACTTC	CASSQVGARQETQYF
TRBV5-4	-	-	TRBJ1-1	TGTGCCAGCAGCTTGTCGATTCAGGCGGGAAACACTGAAGCTTTCTTT	CASSLSIQAGNTEAFF
TRBV18	-	-	TRBJ1-1	TGTGCCAGCTCACTCGAGGTCTTAAACACTGAAGCTTTCTTT	CASSLEVLNTEAFF
TRBV28	TRBD1	-	TRBJ1-5	TGTGCCAGCGGACAGGGGACCCATCAGCCCCAGCATTTT	CASGQGTHQPQHF
TRBV4-3	TRBD1	-	TRBJ1-5	TGCGCCAGCAGCCCCTCAGGGGGCGGCAATCAGCCCCAGCATTTT	CASSPSGGGNQPQHF
TRBV7-3	-	-	TRBJ1-1	TGTGCCAGCAGCTTGCTCCGAGTACCACCTGAAGCTTTCTTT	CASSLLRVPPEAFF